These 22 T cell receptor beta chains were all obtained from the same sample, sequenced in a study of PD-1 blockade in classical Hodgkin lymphoma. This table comes from immunoSEQ multiplex PCR, and its TCRdb copy is limited to in-frame clones, with some not included. The sample includes around 23,000 clones, about 80% of them seen just once. As for time point: cycle 4 day 1 (C4D1), after 6 weeks of nivolumab. Patients all relapsed after autologous stem cell transplantation, and there was variation in brentuximab vedotin exposure. Sequencing used peripheral blood mononuclear cells (PBMCs), obtained before the fourth cycle of nivolumab. All receptors come from a human donor with classical Hodgkin lymphoma.

This chain uses TRBV4-3 with TRBJ1-3, with D uncertain. This CDR3 region has 11 residues. Germline V gene lookup returns CDR1 LGHNA and CDR2 YSLEER. Trimming took off 4 bases at V and 4 bases at J, with 2 bases between the two ends. CDR3 residues: CASSRGNTIYF. As DNA, the CDR3 is TGCGCCAGCAGCCGGGGAAACACCATATATTTT.

The genes are TRBV11-3 and TRBJ1-4; D is ambiguous. CDR1 is SGHNT and CDR2 is YENEEA in the germline V gene. Trimming shortened V by 6 bases and J by 10 bases, and 9 bases separated the two germline ends. The CDR3 contains 11 residues. CDR3 protein: CASSTGGKLFF. The CDR3 DNA reads TGTGCCAGCAGTACGGGTGGAAAACTGTTTTTT.

This clone was seen just once. One junction end does not reproduce the germline sequence, and a read error may be involved. This sequence joins TRBV9 and TRBJ2-1; tentatively, D is TRBD2 (6 bases). CDR1 is SGDLS and CDR2 is YYNGEE in the germline V gene. The length of the CDR3 is 16 residues. The CDR3 loop is CASSSSPRDSHNEQFF. CDR3 in DNA: TGTGCCAGCAGCTCGAGCCCCCGGGACTCCCACAATGAGCAGTTCTTC.

The chain links TRBV2 to TRBJ2-1, with unresolved D. Germline CDR1 SNHLY, CDR2 FYNNEI. V dropped 5 bases and J dropped 2 bases, with 7 bases sitting between them. The CDR3 covers 13 residues. The CDR3 nucleotides read TGTGCCAGCAGTCTCGGGCCCTACAATGAGCAGTTCTTC. This codes for CASSLGPYNEQFF.

This chain uses TRBV7-9 with TRBJ2-7, with a possible D match to TRBD2 (6 bases). The CDR3 totals 16 residues. Between the trimmed V and J ends, which lost 6 bases and 3 bases, there was a span of 21 bases. Germline assignment: CDR1 SEHNR and CDR2 FQNEAQ (reference sequence). The CDR3 loop is CASSAWSGLSFYEQYF. Written as DNA, the CDR3 is TGTGCCAGCAGTGCCTGGAGCGGGCTTTCCTTCTACGAGCAGTACTTC.

The J gene is TRBJ2-7, the V gene TRBV14; a possible D gene is TRBD1 (5 bases). This CDR3 contains 13 residues. The germline V and J ends were trimmed by 8 bases and 0 bases, with 11 bases remaining between them. Germline V gene sequence: CDR1 SGHDN, CDR2 FVKESK. The CDR3 nucleotides read TGTGCCAGCGCATGGGGCCGCTCCTACGAGCAGTACTTC. It specifies CASAWGRSYEQYF.

V gene TRBV5-6 combines with J gene TRBJ1-1, with D uncertain. The CDR3 is 17 amino acids. Trimming removed 1 base from V and 0 bases from J, with 16 bases in between. Germline CDR1 SGHDT, CDR2 YYEEEE. The DNA for the CDR3 is TGTGCCAGCAGCTTGTTCGGGCAGGTGATATTGAACACTGAAGCTTTCTTT. Translating it yields CASSLFGQVILNTEAFF.

This clone was counted a single time. The V call is TRBV28, the J call TRBJ2-7; no clear D gene. The V end was cut by 2 bases, the J end by 2 bases, with 10 bases between. The germline CDR1 and CDR2 sequences are MDHEN and SYDVKM. The CDR3 consists of 14 residues. DNA of the CDR3: TGTGCCAGCAGTTTAGGGATTGGGACCTACGAGCAGTACTTC. Translating gives CASSLGIGTYEQYF.

The chain recombines TRBV11-2 with TRBJ2-2; unclear D gene. V lost 3 bases and J lost 4, with 6 bases in between. CDR3 size: 13 residues. Germline loops: CDR1 SGHAT, CDR2 FQNNGV. Here the CDR3 DNA reads TGTGCCAGCAGCTTCGACTTCACCGGGGAGCTGTTTTTT. Translated, it gives CASSFDFTGELFF.

The rearrangement links TRBV28 to TRBJ2-1; 7 positions match TRBD2. V dropped 5 bases and J dropped 0; count of bases not matched to a gene: 4. The CDR3 length is 15 residues. Germline CDR1 and CDR2: MDHEN and SYDVKM. CDR3 nucleotides: TGTGCCAGCAGTATCTGGGGGGGCTCCTACAATGAGCAGTTCTTC. This translates into CASSIWGGSYNEQFF.

The rearrangement links TRBV10-2 to TRBJ1-3; D might be TRBD1 (6 bases). The CDR3 runs to 16 residues. Germline CDR1 WSHSY, CDR2 SAAADI. The V end lost 0 bases, the J end lost 0 bases, and 9 bases lay between the germline ends. The CDR3 protein is CASSESDRLSGNTIYF. CDR3 coding DNA: TGCGCCAGCAGTGAGTCCGACAGGCTCTCTGGAAACACCATATATTTT.

The V and J genes are TRBV7-9 and TRBJ2-7, with 7 positions matching TRBD1. Germline V lookup: CDR1 SEHNR, CDR2 FQNEAQ (reference sequence). J lost 4 bases, V lost 5 bases, and 11 bases had no gene match. CDR3 length: 15 residues. The CDR3 is CASSDLTGPHYEQYF. In DNA, the CDR3 is TGTGCCAGCAGCGACCTGACAGGGCCTCATTACGAGCAGTACTTC.

This chain connects TRBV11-2 to TRBJ2-7; D not certain. CDR1 and CDR2 from the germline V gene are SGHAT and FQNNGV. V lost 5 bases, J lost 3 bases, and 8 bases lay in between. The CDR3 is 12 amino acids. CDR3 in DNA: TGTGCCAGCAGCCAAGGCAGCTACGAGCAGTACTTC. Its protein is CASSQGSYEQYF. Full variable domain (outside the CDR3, taken from reference TRBV11-2 and TRBJ2-7): EAGVAQSPRYKIIEKRQSVAFWCNPISGHATLYWYQQILGQGPKLLIQFQNNGVVDDSQLPKDRFSAERLKGVDSTLKIQPAKLEDSAVYLCASSQGSYEQYFGPGTRLTVT.

The chain joins TRBV10-1 to TRBJ2-1; 9 bases line up with TRBD1. Looked up from germline, CDR1 is WNHNN and CDR2 is SYGVQD (reference sequence). Germline trimming cut 5 bases from V and 10 bases from J; bases unmatched to any gene: 18. The CDR3 has 17 residues. CDR3 nucleotide sequence: TGCGCCAGCAGTAGGTTTACGGGACAGGGCCCCCAAAGGGAGCAGTTCTTC. This encodes CASSRFTGQGPQREQFF.

This clone has just one count. The rearrangement links TRBV18 to TRBJ1-1; 9 nucleotides align to TRBD1. The CDR3 is 16 residues long. Germline V gives CDR1 KGHSH, CDR2 LQKENI. The J segment lost 1 base and the V segment lost 4 bases, leaving 7 bases of the junction unmatched. CDR3 nucleotide sequence: TGTGCCAGCTCACAGGTACAGGGGGCGGAGAACACTGAAGCTTTCTTT. Translation: CASSQVQGAENTEAFF.

The gene calls are TRBV7-2 and TRBJ2-7; TRBD1 might be the D (6 bases). Germline CDR1 is SGHTA and CDR2 is FQGNSA. This CDR3 spans 12 amino acids. Trimming cost V 5 bases and J 2 bases, with 7 bases left between them. As DNA, the CDR3 is TGTGCCAGCAGCCCAGGGGCCTACGAGCAGTACTTC. As protein: CASSPGAYEQYF.

The chain carries TRBV7-2 and TRBJ2-5; D possibly corresponds to TRBD2 (7 bases). V was trimmed by 0 bases and J by 4 bases, leaving 12 bases between them. Germline V gene sequence: CDR1 SGHTA, CDR2 FQGNSA. The CDR3 sequence is 15 residues long. The CDR3 region has the DNA TGTGCCAGCAGCTTAGCCGGGGGGCGGTTAGAGACCCAGTACTTC. It specifies CASSLAGGRLETQYF.

The V gene is TRBV27, the J gene TRBJ2-7; TRBD1 matches 8 bases. CDR3 length: 13 amino acids. In germline, CDR1 is MNHEY, CDR2 SMNVEV (reference sequence). The V segment lost 4 bases and the J segment 3 bases; nucleotides outside the gene matches: 2. The CDR3 loop reads CASSWTGNYEQYF. DNA for the CDR3: TGTGCCAGCAGTTGGACAGGGAACTACGAGCAGTACTTC.

The V and J genes are TRBV19 and TRBJ1-1; 7 bases agree with TRBD1. CDR1 is LNHDA, CDR2 SQIVND, per germline (reference sequence). The CDR3 runs 15 residues. V lost 7 bases and J lost 5; bases outside the gene matches: 13. The CDR3 nucleotides read TGTGCCAGTAAGACAGGGTCTTTAACGGGGACTGAAGCTTTCTTT. Protein sequence: CASKTGSLTGTEAFF.

The chain carries TRBV19 and TRBJ1-1; D is undetermined. Deletions cut 3 bases from V and 1 base from J, with 9 bases between. The V gene's germline CDR1 is LNHDA and CDR2 SQIVND (reference sequence). The CDR3 loop spans 14 amino acids. CDR3 sequence (DNA): TGTGCCAGTAGTATTGGACCCAAGAACACTGAAGCTTTCTTT. Amino acids: CASSIGPKNTEAFF.

This clone is classed as medium-sized (0.01 to 0.1%). This sequence joins TRBV2 and TRBJ1-5; D not certain. CDR1 is SNHLY, CDR2 FYNNEI, per germline. The CDR3 contains 13 residues. The V gene lost 4 bases and the J gene lost 11 bases, with 15 bases spanning the gap. The CDR3 is CASSGGGIGAQHF. CDR3 in DNA: TGTGCCAGCAGTGGGGGAGGGATTGGGGCCCAGCATTTT.

The chain recombines TRBV5-1 with TRBJ2-7; a possible D gene is TRBD2 (6 bases). Germline V gene sequence: CDR1 SGHRS, CDR2 YFSETQ. The V and J ends lost 0 bases and 7 bases respectively, with 14 bases between them. The length of the CDR3 is 14 residues. The CDR3 region has the DNA TGCGCCAGCAGCTTGGCGGTGGAGGGCCTGGAGCAGTACTTC. Amino acids: CASSLAVEGLEQYF.